This TCR beta chain was found in a study of post-analysis software for immune sequencing data. At the level of the study: The disease courses spanned relapsing-remitting, secondary progressive and progressive-relapsing forms of multiple sclerosis. General study points: Same-batch preparations were strongly co-clustered by F measure.

With respect to this clonotype: The antigen remains undetermined.

Unique molecular identifiers were carried by the TCR beta cDNA libraries. About 500,000 cDNA molecules were obtained per 1 to 10 million input T cells. MiXCR, run by TCRdb on the PCR reads, gives a single entry per CDR3 protein. The sample holds approximately 690,000 distinct CDR3 sequences; roughly three fifths are singletons and the top ten take about 11%. The sample comprised blood. This TCR came from a girl aged 2 to 9 with multiple sclerosis.

The CDR3 nucleotides are TGTGCCAGCAGCCGGGGGGGCGCCCTCCACTTT. Translated: CASSRGGALHF. The chain uses TRBV4-2 and TRBJ1-6; a possible D gene is TRBD1 (6 bases). V gave up 4 bases and J gave up 14 bases, with 9 bases separating them. The CDR3 loop spans 11 amino acids. Germline CDR1 is LGHNA and CDR2 is YNFKEQ.